This TCR beta chain originates from a study of cytomegalovirus exposure and HLA in healthy donors. Overall study results and limits: Across HLA loci, a later analysis found differing TCR association rates, with DRB1 most and HLA-C fewest. In a later analysis, specific HLA alleles were associated with 15,000 to 20,000 TCR beta sequences at a 0.05 false discovery rate. Later work found most CMV-associated TCR beta chains apparently HLA-restricted. TCR beta chains associated with HLA were, in a later analysis, more clonally expanded than equally common others.

The germline gives CDR1 KGHSH, CDR2 LQKENI. V shed 2 bases and J shed 2 bases, with 3 bases lying between them. The CDR3 spans 12 residues. A remark on this clone: Its specificity is not known.

PCR employed 60 Vbeta and 13 Jbeta primers. Sequencing was performed with immunoSEQ multiplex PCR; in TCRdb, only in-frame clones are kept and a portion is missing. Of fewer than 250,000 clones listed, roughly three quarters were seen once; the top ten hold around 0.42%. The rearrangement links TRBV18 to TRBJ2-5; D uncertain. Sequenced: PBMCs. The receptor's source is a male donor in good health and CMV-seropositive. DNA of the CDR3: TGTGCCAGCTCACCAGAGCAAGAGACCCAGTACTTC. Protein sequence: CASSPEQETQYF.